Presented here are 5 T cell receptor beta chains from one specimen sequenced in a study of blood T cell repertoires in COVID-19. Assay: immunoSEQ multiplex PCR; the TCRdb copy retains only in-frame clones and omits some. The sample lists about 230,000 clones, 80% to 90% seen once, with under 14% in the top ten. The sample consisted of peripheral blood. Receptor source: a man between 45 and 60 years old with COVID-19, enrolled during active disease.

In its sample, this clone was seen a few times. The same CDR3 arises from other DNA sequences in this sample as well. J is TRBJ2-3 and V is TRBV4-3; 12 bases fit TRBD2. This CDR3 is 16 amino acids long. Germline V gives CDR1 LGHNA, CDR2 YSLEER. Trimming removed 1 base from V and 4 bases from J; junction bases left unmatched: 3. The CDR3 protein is CASSQGTSGAADTQYF. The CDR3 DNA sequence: TGCGCCAGCAGCCAAGGGACTAGCGGGGCGGCAGATACGCAGTATTTT.

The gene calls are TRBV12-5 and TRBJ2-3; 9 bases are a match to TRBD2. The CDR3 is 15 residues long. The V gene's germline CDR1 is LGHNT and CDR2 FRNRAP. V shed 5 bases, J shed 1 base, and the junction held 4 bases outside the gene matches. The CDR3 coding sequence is TGTGCTAGTGGTCCGAGGACTAGCGGCACAGATACGCAGTATTTT. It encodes CASGPRTSGTDTQYF.

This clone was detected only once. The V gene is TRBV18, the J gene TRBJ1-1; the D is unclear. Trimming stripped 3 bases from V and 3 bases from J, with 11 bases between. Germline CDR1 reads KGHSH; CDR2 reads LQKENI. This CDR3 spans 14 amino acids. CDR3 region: CASSPRIVDTEAFF. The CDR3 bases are TGTGCCAGCTCACCCCGAATAGTGGACACTGAAGCTTTCTTT.

The CDR3 reads CASSLFSGGIQETQYF. DNA of the CDR3: TGTGCCAGCAGTTTGTTTAGCGGGGGCATCCAAGAGACCCAGTACTTC. The rearrangement uses TRBV28 and TRBJ2-5; 9 bases line up with TRBD2. CDR1 is MDHEN and CDR2 is SYDVKM in the germline V gene. V trimming: 3 bases; J trimming: 1 base; junction bases outside the gene matches: 6. The CDR3 runs to 16 residues.

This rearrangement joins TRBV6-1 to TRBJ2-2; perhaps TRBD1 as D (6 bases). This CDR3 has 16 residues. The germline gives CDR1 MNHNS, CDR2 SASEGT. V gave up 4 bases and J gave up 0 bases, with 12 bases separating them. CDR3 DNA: TGTGCCAGCAGTGCTAACAGGGCCCCGAACACCGGGGAGCTGTTTTTT. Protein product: CASSANRAPNTGELFF.